These T cell receptor beta chains were read from a single sample in a study of cytomegalovirus exposure and HLA in healthy donors. Sequencing was performed with immunoSEQ multiplex PCR; in TCRdb, only in-frame clones are kept and a portion is missing. The sample holds 70,000 to 95,000 clones, more than 80% seen once. The specimen sequenced was PBMCs. All receptors derive from a woman in her thirties in good health and CMV-seronegative. Each CDR3 is given with its conserved first and last residue.

TRBV4-2 CASSQEPGTGATNTGELFF
TRBV6-4 CASSPNTEAFF
TRBV5-1 CASTLGGGADEQYF
TRBV25-1 CASSGYRGTEAFF
TRBV6-4 CASSEVSGSEQYF
TRBV30 CAWSSRQGSGANVLTF
TRBV7-6 CASSKSGSSYNEQFF
TRBV7-9 CSSSLAGGGYYGYTF
TRBV21-1 CASNTTDLQGVCSDTQYF
TRBV5-4 CASSLGSGVPSTLSYEQYF
TRBV28 CASKFNHRQFF
TRBV29-1 CSVESWTSGRGLEQYF
TRBV5-6 CASIYSKDRAVNEQYF
TRBV19 CASSLLAGGPGELFF
TRBV4-3 CASSQEVSQETQYF
TRBV7-2 CASSLVPATRVGTLKAFF
TRBV19 CASSIRQGENTEAFF
TRBV5-1 CASSLKAGGPNNEQFF
TRBV11-1 CASSSYWTANQETQYF
TRBV10-2 CASSERSGKADTQYF
TRBV6-6 CASSSGGGYTF
TRBV28 CASSLPGSYEQYF
TRBV2 CASSGQGAYEQYF
TRBV28 CASSLWAGREQPQHF